The 23 T cell receptor beta chains reported below all come from one sample, sequenced in a study of blood T cell repertoires in COVID-19. Produced via immunoSEQ multiplex PCR; TCRdb's table is partial and in-frame only. The sample consists of 100,000 to 150,000 clones, roughly 74% of them appearing once. Sequencing was carried out using peripheral blood. The receptors come from a man aged 55-75 years with acute or convalescent COVID-19.

V gene TRBV7-9 combines with J gene TRBJ1-1, with D unresolved. This CDR3 has 13 amino acids. Germline V gene data show CDR1 as SEHNR and CDR2 as FQNEAQ (reference sequence). The V end lost 10 bases, the J end lost 5 bases, and 17 bases lay between the germline ends. The CDR3 nucleotides read TGTGCCACCGTTGGAAGCCCGGGGACTGAAGCTTTCTTT. Translating gives CATVGSPGTEAFF.

The rearrangement joins TRBV10-3 to TRBJ2-7; D might be TRBD1 (5 bases). The CDR3 runs to 12 residues. Looked up from germline, CDR1 is ENHRY and CDR2 is SYGVKD. Trimming removed 5 bases at V and 4 bases at J, with 9 bases between. The CDR3 DNA reads as TGTGCCATCAGTCAAGGGGTTTACGAGCAGTACTTC. It specifies CAISQGVYEQYF.

The chain carries TRBV6-1 and TRBJ1-2; unclear D gene. The CDR3 is 14 amino acids. V lost 3 bases to trimming and J lost 6 bases, with 14 bases between them. Germline loops: CDR1 MNHNS, CDR2 SASEGT. The CDR3 DNA reads TGTGCCAGCAGTGATAGGAGCCCTATGGATGGCTACACCTTC. Amino acids: CASSDRSPMDGYTF.

The chain uses TRBV11-3 and TRBJ2-7; D gene ambiguous. Germline CDR1 and CDR2: SGHNT and YENEEA. The CDR3 runs to 13 residues. The V and J ends lost 0 bases and 5 bases respectively, with 8 bases between them. The CDR3, as DNA: TGTGCCAGCAGCTTAGAGAGGCGGAACGAGCAGTACTTC. Protein sequence: CASSLERRNEQYF.

The table lists this clone with a few counts. The chain combines TRBV3-1 (or the pseudogene TRBV3-2) with TRBJ2-7; 11 nucleotides line up with TRBD2. The J segment lost 9 bases and the V segment lost 1 base, leaving 5 bases of the junction unmatched. This CDR3 contains 14 residues. The germline CDR1 and CDR2 sequences are LGHDT and YNNKEL (reference sequence). CDR3 protein: CASSQGTSGSGQYF. The CDR3 region has the DNA TGTGCCAGCAGCCAAGGTACTAGCGGGAGCGGGCAGTACTTC.

J is TRBJ1-2 and V is TRBV7-9; D possibly corresponds to TRBD1 (6 bases). Trimming took off 7 bases at V and 0 bases at J, with 15 bases between the two ends. This CDR3 is 15 amino acids long. Germline loops: CDR1 SEHNR, CDR2 FQNEAQ (reference sequence). CDR3 in DNA: TGTGCCAGCATCCTAGGGGGGGCAGCTAACTATGGCTACACCTTC. The encoded protein is CASILGGAANYGYTF.

The table lists this clone with a count of one. The V call is TRBV12-5, the J call TRBJ1-5, with D hard to call. Trimming pared 1 base from V and 7 bases from J, leaving 8 bases between. Germline CDR1 LGHNT, CDR2 FRNRAP. The CDR3 runs 13 residues. The CDR3 nucleotides read TGTGCTAGTGGTTTGGAGGCCGGGCAGCCCCAGCATTTT. Translating gives CASGLEAGQPQHF.

This chain joins TRBV10-3 and TRBJ2-3; TRBD2 aligns across 9 bases. V lost 6 bases to trimming and J lost 2 bases; unmatched junction nucleotides: 6. The CDR3 covers 15 residues. The germline gives CDR1 ENHRY, CDR2 SYGVKD. In DNA, the CDR3 is TGTGCCATCAGCCAGACTAGCGGAACCACAGATACGCAGTATTTT. Amino acid sequence: CAISQTSGTTDTQYF.

The chain carries TRBV24-1 and TRBJ2-2, with 7 nucleotides matching TRBD1. Per germline, CDR1 KGHDR and CDR2 SFDVKD. The CDR3 has 15 amino acids. Trimming took 9 bases from V and 0 from J; bases not matched to a gene: 6. CDR3 nucleotide sequence: TGTGCCACCCGGGACGGGACAGCGAACACCGGGGAGCTGTTTTTT. Its translation: CATRDGTANTGELFF.

The CDR3 bases are TGTGCCAGCAGTTTGAACGGGGACACTGAAGCTTTCTTT. Translated: CASSLNGDTEAFF. V and J are TRBV27 and TRBJ1-1; D remains ambiguous. This CDR3 is 13 amino acids long. Trimming stripped 3 bases from V and 3 bases from J, with 8 bases between. Germline V gives CDR1 MNHEY, CDR2 SMNVEV (reference sequence).

The J gene is TRBJ1-4, the V gene TRBV28; D perhaps matches TRBD1 (5 bases). Germline values: CDR1 MDHEN, CDR2 SYDVKM. V was pared by 6 bases and J by 7 bases, with 15 bases between. The CDR3 runs 14 residues. The CDR3 coding sequence is TGTGCCAGCAGCCTCATCCAGGGAGGTGAAAAACTGTTTTTT. This codes for CASSLIQGGEKLFF.

This chain links TRBV5-6 with TRBJ2-2, with 10 bases fitting TRBD2. Germline V CDR1 and CDR2: SGHDT, YYEEEE. The CDR3 contains 16 residues. V shed 0 bases, J shed 6 bases, and the junction held 5 bases outside the gene matches. The CDR3 here is CASSLVRAGGPGELFF. The CDR3 DNA is TGTGCCAGCAGCTTGGTTAGAGCGGGAGGGCCCGGGGAGCTGTTTTTT.

The rearrangement uses TRBV19 and TRBJ1-2, with 7 bases that match TRBD1. The CDR3 is 15 residues long. Germline V gene sequence: CDR1 LNHDA, CDR2 SQIVND (reference sequence). V was clipped by 6 bases and J by 1 base; unmatched bases: 8. CDR3 nucleotide sequence: TGTGCCAGTAGCCCCGGGACAGCGAGTAACTATGGCTACACCTTC. Translating gives CASSPGTASNYGYTF.

This sequence joins TRBV18 and TRBJ1-3, with 8 positions matching TRBD1. The CDR3 covers 17 residues. J lost 4 bases, V lost 4 bases, and 12 bases had no gene match. Germline V gene lookup returns CDR1 KGHSH and CDR2 LQKENI. The CDR3 loop reads CASSRDRTSVKGNTIYF. The CDR3 bases are TGTGCCAGCTCACGGGACAGGACGAGTGTGAAGGGAAACACCATATATTTT.

The rearrangement links TRBV4-1 to TRBJ2-1; possible D gene TRBD2, 5 bases. V dropped 0 bases and J dropped 3 bases, with 12 bases sitting between them. Germline V gene data show CDR1 as MGHRA and CDR2 as YSYEKL. The CDR3 sequence is 16 residues long. The CDR3 protein is CASSQDRGLYYNEQFF. The DNA of the CDR3 is TGCGCCAGCAGCCAAGATCGGGGATTGTACTACAATGAGCAGTTCTTC.

The chain joins TRBV30 to TRBJ1-6, with D possibly being TRBD1 (5 bases). The CDR3 totals 13 residues. V dropped 4 bases and J dropped 9 bases, with 13 bases sitting between them. The germline V gene encodes CDR1 GTSNPN and CDR2 SVGIG (reference sequence). In nucleotides, the CDR3 is TGTGCCTGGAAACAGGACGAATCTTCACCCCTCCACTTT. Translation gives CAWKQDESSPLHF.

This clone was seen only a few times. The chain links TRBV6-5 to TRBJ1-4; 10 positions agree with TRBD1. Germline assignment: CDR1 MNHEY and CDR2 SVGAGI. The length of the CDR3 is 15 residues. J was trimmed by 4 bases and V by 7 bases; bases with no gene match: 6. CDR3 DNA: TGTGCCAGCACCATGACAGGGGGCGGTAATGAAAAACTGTTTTTT. Its translation: CASTMTGGGNEKLFF.

The chain employs TRBV24-1 and TRBJ2-2; D uncertain. Trimming removed 3 bases from V and 1 base from J, with 8 bases in between. The germline V gene encodes CDR1 KGHDR and CDR2 SFDVKD. The CDR3 is made up of 15 amino acids. The CDR3 DNA follows: TGTGCCACCAGTGATAACCGTAGGAACACCGGGGAGCTGTTTTTT. The encoded protein is CATSDNRRNTGELFF.

This chain joins TRBV7-8 and TRBJ1-4; TRBD1 matches 8 bases. Germline values: CDR1 SGHVS, CDR2 FQNEAQ. V lost 1 base and J lost 0; bases outside the gene matches: 1. The CDR3 spans 16 residues. The CDR3 coding sequence is TGTGCCAGCAGCTTAGGCAGGGGGCCAACTAATGAAAAACTGTTTTTT. Encoded protein: CASSLGRGPTNEKLFF.

The V gene is TRBV7-2, the J gene TRBJ2-5, with 8 bases fitting TRBD2. The CDR3 has 14 residues. Looked up from germline, CDR1 is SGHTA and CDR2 is FQGNSA. V was clipped by 8 bases and J by 6 bases; unmatched bases: 11. The CDR3 nucleotides are TGTGCCAGCTCACCAGCGGGAGTGGCGAAGACCCAGTACTTC. Its translation is CASSPAGVAKTQYF.

The chain couples TRBV4-1 to TRBJ2-2, with 10 bases that match TRBD2. V shed 3 bases and J 2 bases; nucleotides not matched to a gene: 3. The CDR3 sequence is 16 residues long. CDR1 MGHRA and CDR2 YSYEKL come from the germline V gene. CDR3 in amino acids: CASSQIAGGNTGELFF. DNA for the CDR3: TGCGCCAGCAGCCAGATAGCGGGAGGTAACACCGGGGAGCTGTTTTTT.

This rearrangement joins TRBV3-1 (or the pseudogene TRBV3-2) to TRBJ1-1; tentative D call: TRBD1 (6 bases). The CDR3 is made up of 14 amino acids. Germline lookup yields CDR1 LGHDT and CDR2 YNNKEL (reference sequence). V lost 1 base to trimming and J lost 8 bases, with 14 bases between them. CDR3 nucleotide sequence: TGTGCCAGCAGCCAAGTAGGGACAAATAAAGAAGCTTTCTTT. It yields the protein CASSQVGTNKEAFF.

This clone is a singleton in its sample. DNA for the CDR3: TGTGCCAGCAACCCGACAGGGATTCGGAATTCACCCCTCCACTTT. Amino acids: CASNPTGIRNSPLHF. The V gene is TRBV6-5, the J gene TRBJ1-6, with 7 bases aligning to TRBD1. The junction had 10 bases not matched to a gene; V was cut back by 7 bases and J by 7 bases. The CDR3 spans 15 residues. The germline CDR1 and CDR2 sequences are MNHEY and SVGAGI.